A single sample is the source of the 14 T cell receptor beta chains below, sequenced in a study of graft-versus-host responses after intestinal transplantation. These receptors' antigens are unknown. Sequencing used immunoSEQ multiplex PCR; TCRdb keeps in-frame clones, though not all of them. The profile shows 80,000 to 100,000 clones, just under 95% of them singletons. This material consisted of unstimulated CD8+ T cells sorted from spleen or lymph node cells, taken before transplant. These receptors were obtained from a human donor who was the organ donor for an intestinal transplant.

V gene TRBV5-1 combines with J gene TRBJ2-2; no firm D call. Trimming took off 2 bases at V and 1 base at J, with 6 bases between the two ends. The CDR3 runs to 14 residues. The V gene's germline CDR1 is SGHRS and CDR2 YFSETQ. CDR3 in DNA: TGCGCCAGCAGCTTTACAGTGAACACCGGGGAGCTGTTTTTT. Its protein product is CASSFTVNTGELFF. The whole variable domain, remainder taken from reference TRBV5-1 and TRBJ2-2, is KAGVTQTPRYLIKTRGQQVTLSCSPISGHRSVSWYQQTPGQGLQFLFEYFSETQRNKGNFPGRFSGRQFSNSRSEMNVSTLELGDSALYLCASSFTVNTGELFFGEGSRLTVL.

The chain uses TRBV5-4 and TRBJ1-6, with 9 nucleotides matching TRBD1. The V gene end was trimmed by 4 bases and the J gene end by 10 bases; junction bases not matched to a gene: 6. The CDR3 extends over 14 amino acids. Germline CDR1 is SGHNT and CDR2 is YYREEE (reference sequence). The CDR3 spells CASSAGTGTSPLHF. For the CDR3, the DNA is TGTGCCAGCAGCGCCGGGACAGGGACCTCACCCCTCCACTTT.

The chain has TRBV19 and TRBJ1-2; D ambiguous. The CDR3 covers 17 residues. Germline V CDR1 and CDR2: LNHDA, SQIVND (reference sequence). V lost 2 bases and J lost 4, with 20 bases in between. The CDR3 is CASSIIADKSFIYGYTF. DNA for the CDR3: TGTGCCAGTAGTATAATAGCGGATAAGTCCTTCATCTATGGCTACACCTTC.

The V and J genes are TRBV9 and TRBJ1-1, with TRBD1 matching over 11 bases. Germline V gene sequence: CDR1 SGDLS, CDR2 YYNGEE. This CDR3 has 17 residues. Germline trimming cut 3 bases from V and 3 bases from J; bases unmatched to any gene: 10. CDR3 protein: CASSDPVDRGLDTEAFF. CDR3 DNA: TGTGCCAGCAGCGATCCCGTGGACAGGGGGCTGGACACTGAAGCTTTCTTT.

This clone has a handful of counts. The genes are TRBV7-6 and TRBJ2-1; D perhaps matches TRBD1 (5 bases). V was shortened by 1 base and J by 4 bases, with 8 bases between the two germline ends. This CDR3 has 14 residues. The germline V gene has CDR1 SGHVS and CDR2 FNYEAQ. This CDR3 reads CASSLGTGYNEQFF. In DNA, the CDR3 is TGTGCCAGCAGCTTAGGTACAGGTTACAATGAGCAGTTCTTC.

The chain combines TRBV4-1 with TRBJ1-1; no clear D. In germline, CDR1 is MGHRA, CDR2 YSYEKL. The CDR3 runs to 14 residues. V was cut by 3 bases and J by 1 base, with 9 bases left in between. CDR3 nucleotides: TGCGCCAGCAGCCAGGGAGGGCGGAACACTGAAGCTTTCTTT. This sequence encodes CASSQGGRNTEAFF.

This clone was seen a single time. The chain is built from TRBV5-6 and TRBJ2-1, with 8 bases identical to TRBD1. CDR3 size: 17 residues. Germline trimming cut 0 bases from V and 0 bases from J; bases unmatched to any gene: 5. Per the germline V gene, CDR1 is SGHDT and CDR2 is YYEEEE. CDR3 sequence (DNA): TGTGCCAGCAGCTTGGTGGGGACAGGCAGCTCCTACAATGAGCAGTTCTTC. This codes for CASSLVGTGSSYNEQFF.

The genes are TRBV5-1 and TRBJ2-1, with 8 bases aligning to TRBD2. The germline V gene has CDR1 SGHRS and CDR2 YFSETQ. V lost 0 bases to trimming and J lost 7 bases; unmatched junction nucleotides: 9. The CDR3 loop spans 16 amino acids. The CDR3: CASSLDGGLDSNEQFF. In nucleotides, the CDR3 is TGCGCCAGCAGCTTGGATGGGGGACTAGATTCAAATGAGCAGTTCTTC.

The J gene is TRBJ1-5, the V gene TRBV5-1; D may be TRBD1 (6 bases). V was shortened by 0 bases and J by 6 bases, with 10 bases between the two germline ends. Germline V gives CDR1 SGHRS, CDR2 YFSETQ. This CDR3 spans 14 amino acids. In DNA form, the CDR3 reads TGCGCCAGCAGCTTGGAGGTAGGGGGTCAGCCCCAGCATTTT. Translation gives CASSLEVGGQPQHF. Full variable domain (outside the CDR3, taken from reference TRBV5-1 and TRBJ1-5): KAGVTQTPRYLIKTRGQQVTLSCSPISGHRSVSWYQQTPGQGLQFLFEYFSETQRNKGNFPGRFSGRQFSNSRSEMNVSTLELGDSALYLCASSLEVGGQPQHFGDGTRLSIL.

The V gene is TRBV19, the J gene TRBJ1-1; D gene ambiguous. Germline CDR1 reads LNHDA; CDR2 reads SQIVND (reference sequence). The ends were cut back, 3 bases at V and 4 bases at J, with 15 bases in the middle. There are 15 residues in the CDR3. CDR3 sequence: CASSIPPGGVTEAFF. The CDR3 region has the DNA TGTGCCAGTAGTATTCCTCCCGGCGGCGTCACTGAAGCTTTCTTT. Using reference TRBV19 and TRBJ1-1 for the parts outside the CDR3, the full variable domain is DGGITQSPKYLFRKEGQNVTLSCEQNLNHDAMYWYRQDPGQGLRLIYYSQIVNDFQKGDIAEGYSVSREKKESFPLTVTSAQKNPTAFYLCASSIPPGGVTEAFFGQGTRLTVV.

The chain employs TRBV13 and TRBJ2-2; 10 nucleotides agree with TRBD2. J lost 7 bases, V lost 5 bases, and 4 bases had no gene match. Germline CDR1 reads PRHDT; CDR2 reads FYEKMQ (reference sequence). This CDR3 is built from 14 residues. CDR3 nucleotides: TGTGCCAGCAGCCCGAGCGGGAGGGTCGGGGAGCTGTTTTTT. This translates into CASSPSGRVGELFF. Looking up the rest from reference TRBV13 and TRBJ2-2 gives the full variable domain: AAGVIQSPRHLIKEKRETATLKCYPIPRHDTVYWYQQGPGQDPQFLISFYEKMQSDKGSIPDRFSAQQFSDYHSELNMSSLELGDSALYFCASSPSGRVGELFFGEGSRLTVL.

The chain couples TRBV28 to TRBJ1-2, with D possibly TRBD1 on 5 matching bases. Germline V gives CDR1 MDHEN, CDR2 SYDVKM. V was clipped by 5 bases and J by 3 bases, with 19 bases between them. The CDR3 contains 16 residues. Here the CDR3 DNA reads TGTGCCAGCAGTATACCTATTTCACACAGGTACTATGGCTACACCTTC. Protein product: CASSIPISHRYYGYTF.

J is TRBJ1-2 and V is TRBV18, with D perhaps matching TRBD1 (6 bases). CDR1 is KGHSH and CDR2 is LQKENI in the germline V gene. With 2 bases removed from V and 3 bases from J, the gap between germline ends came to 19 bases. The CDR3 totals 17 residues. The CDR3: CASSPTPSRGFDYGYTF. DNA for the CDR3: TGTGCCAGCTCACCAACCCCCAGTAGGGGGTTCGACTATGGCTACACCTTC.

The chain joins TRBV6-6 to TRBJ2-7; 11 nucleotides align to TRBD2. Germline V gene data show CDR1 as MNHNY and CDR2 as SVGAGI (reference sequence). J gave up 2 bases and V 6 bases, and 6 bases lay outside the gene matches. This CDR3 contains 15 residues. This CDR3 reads CASRRSSGRTYEQYF. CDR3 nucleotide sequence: TGTGCCAGCAGACGCTCTAGCGGGAGGACCTACGAGCAGTACTTC.